These 24 T cell receptor beta chains came from one sample sequenced in a study of graft-versus-host responses after intestinal transplantation. Profiling relied on immunoSEQ multiplex PCR, and the TCRdb table lists in-frame clones only, not all of them. The table shows 84,000 or so clones, with 85% to 95% occurring only once. No antigen has been identified for these receptors. Specimen: unstimulated CD8+ T cells sorted from spleen or lymph node cells, collected before transplant. The source of these receptors is a human donor who was the organ donor for an intestinal transplant.

This chain connects TRBV10-3 to TRBJ1-2; TRBD1 might be the D (6 bases). The V end lost 8 bases, the J end lost 1 base, and 8 bases lay between the germline ends. The germline V gene encodes CDR1 ENHRY and CDR2 SYGVKD. This CDR3 is 12 amino acids long. This CDR3 is CAIRDNNYGYTF. CDR3 bases: TGTGCCATCCGGGACAATAACTATGGCTACACCTTC.

CDR3 in amino acids: CASGNRGQDTQYF. For the CDR3, the DNA is TGTGCCAGCGGGAACAGGGGGCAAGATACGCAGTATTTT. V is TRBV28 and J is TRBJ2-3; 9 bases align to TRBD1. There are 13 residues in the CDR3. Trimming at V came to 8 bases and at J to 5 bases, leaving 5 bases not matched to a gene. CDR1 and CDR2 from the germline V gene are MDHEN and SYDVKM.

The V call is TRBV2, the J call TRBJ2-2; 9 nucleotides align to TRBD1. Looked up from germline, CDR1 is SNHLY and CDR2 is FYNNEI. After removal of 6 bases from V and 0 bases from J, the junction contained 11 bases not matched to a gene. CDR3 length: 18 amino acids. For the CDR3, the DNA is TGTGCCAGCAGCGGGAGCCTGGACAGGGGCACGAACACCGGGGAGCTGTTTTTT. Its translation: CASSGSLDRGTNTGELFF.

This rearrangement joins TRBV5-1 to TRBJ2-1, with 11 nucleotides matching TRBD2. The germline V gene has CDR1 SGHRS and CDR2 YFSETQ. V lost 5 bases to trimming and J lost 3 bases; unmatched junction nucleotides: 4. The CDR3 runs 15 residues. CDR3 protein: CASRGGTSGYNEQFF. The CDR3, as DNA: TGCGCCAGCAGGGGGGGGACTAGCGGCTACAATGAGCAGTTCTTC.

This clone occurred once. The chain links TRBV4-2 to TRBJ2-3; 11 bases fit TRBD1. Looked up from germline, CDR1 is LGHNA and CDR2 is YNFKEQ. The CDR3 is 17 amino acids. The V gene end was trimmed by 2 bases and the J gene end by 5 bases; junction bases not matched to a gene: 9. CDR3 sequence reads: CASSQIGGQGARDTQYF. CDR3 sequence (DNA): TGTGCCAGCAGCCAAATAGGTGGACAGGGGGCAAGAGATACGCAGTATTTT.

The chain carries TRBV28 and TRBJ2-1; 14 bases match TRBD2. Trimming at V came to 4 bases and at J to 5 bases, leaving 10 bases not matched to a gene. The CDR3 loop spans 18 amino acids. Germline CDR1 is MDHEN and CDR2 is SYDVKM. For the CDR3, the DNA is TGTGCCAGCAGTTCCTTAAGACTAGCGGGAGGGCCCCACAATGAGCAGTTCTTC. Its protein product is CASSSLRLAGGPHNEQFF.

This sequence joins TRBV6-6 and TRBJ2-7, with TRBD2 as a possible D gene (7 bases). Germline values: CDR1 MNHNY, CDR2 SVGAGI (reference sequence). The CDR3 is made up of 14 amino acids. V lost 4 bases and J 7 bases, leaving 17 bases between the germline ends. CDR3 sequence: CASSSRGGPWEQYF. The CDR3 DNA reads TGTGCCAGCAGTTCTAGGGGGGGTCCGTGGGAGCAGTACTTC.

The chain combines TRBV27 with TRBJ2-3; TRBD2 is a possible D gene (5 bases). This CDR3 contains 13 residues. Germline V CDR1 and CDR2: MNHEY, SMNVEV (reference sequence). Trimming stripped 1 base from V and 4 bases from J, with 6 bases between. The CDR3 DNA is TGTGCCAGCAGTTTATTCGGGGCAGATACGCAGTATTTT. This sequence encodes CASSLFGADTQYF.

V gene TRBV7-2 combines with J gene TRBJ2-1; 7 bases agree with TRBD1. Trimming took 3 bases from V and 7 from J; bases not matched to a gene: 6. This CDR3 region has 14 residues. Germline CDR1 and CDR2: SGHTA and FQGNSA. The chain's CDR3 is CASSFSGGQNEQFF. The CDR3 DNA sequence: TGTGCCAGCAGCTTCTCAGGGGGTCAGAATGAGCAGTTCTTC.

The chain is built from TRBV6-1 and TRBJ2-7, with TRBD2 identical over 8 bases. In germline, CDR1 is MNHNS, CDR2 SASEGT. V was clipped by 6 bases and J by 6 bases; unmatched bases: 13. The CDR3 runs to 15 residues. CDR3 sequence (DNA): TGTGCCAGCAGCCAGCGGTTCGGGGGGGTGGGCGAGCAGTACTTC. This translates into CASSQRFGGVGEQYF.

The chain couples TRBV6-5 to TRBJ2-1; 7 bases are shared with TRBD1. The CDR3 length is 15 residues. Unmatched junction bases numbered 6, after V lost 2 bases and J lost 5 bases. Looked up from germline, CDR1 is MNHEY and CDR2 is SVGAGI. CDR3 protein: CASSYAEGTDNEQFF. As DNA, the CDR3 is TGTGCCAGCAGTTACGCCGAAGGGACAGACAATGAGCAGTTCTTC.

The rearrangement uses TRBV18 and TRBJ2-5; TRBD2 agrees at 11 bases. CDR3 length: 19 amino acids. Trimming at V came to 0 bases and at J to 4 bases, leaving 13 bases not matched to a gene. CDR1 is KGHSH, CDR2 LQKENI, per germline. Written as DNA, the CDR3 is TGTGCCAGCTCACCACCGCGGTGGCTAGCGGGGGGAACGTCAGAGACCCAGTACTTC. It encodes CASSPPRWLAGGTSETQYF.

The chain combines TRBV9 with TRBJ2-7; possibly TRBD2 for D (5 bases). Trimming cost V 2 bases and J 6 bases, with 15 bases left between them. The CDR3 spans 14 residues. From germline, CDR1 is SGDLS and CDR2 YYNGEE. The CDR3 here is CASSVEPLGAEQYF. The CDR3 region has the DNA TGTGCCAGCAGCGTCGAGCCCCTGGGAGCCGAGCAGTACTTC.

The CDR3 spells CSAIKNTEAFF. Here the CDR3 DNA reads TGCAGTGCTATAAAAAACACTGAAGCTTTCTTT. This chain links TRBV20-1 with TRBJ1-1; D remains unclear. Germline V gives CDR1 DFQATT, CDR2 SNEGSKA (reference sequence). Between the trimmed V and J ends, which lost 4 bases and 2 bases, there was a span of 5 bases. The CDR3 contains 11 residues.

This chain links TRBV7-9 with TRBJ2-7; D possibly corresponds to TRBD1 (5 bases). CDR1 is SEHNR and CDR2 is FQNEAQ in the germline V gene (reference sequence). Trimming cost V 6 bases and J 7 bases, with 13 bases left between them. The CDR3 covers 12 residues. The CDR3 DNA follows: TGTGCCAGCAGTGAGGCCAAGGGGGAGCAGTACTTC. It translates to CASSEAKGEQYF. The full variable domain, its missing parts supplied by reference TRBV7-9 and TRBJ2-7, is DTGVSQNPRHKITKRGQNVTFRCDPISEHNRLYWYRQTLGQGPEFLTYFQNEAQLEKSRLLSDRFSAERPKGSFSTLEIQRTEQGDSAMYLCASSEAKGEQYFGPGTRLTVT.

This rearrangement joins TRBV6-5 to TRBJ2-7; 8 nucleotides agree with TRBD1. CDR3 length: 14 residues. Trimming cost V 4 bases and J 7 bases; bases outside gene matches: 9. CDR1 and CDR2 (germline): MNHEY, SVGAGI. CDR3 in amino acids: CASSSGGEAWEQYF. CDR3 in DNA: TGTGCCAGCAGTTCAGGGGGCGAGGCTTGGGAGCAGTACTTC.

The V and J genes are TRBV27 and TRBJ2-7, with 10 bases lining up with TRBD2. CDR1 is MNHEY, CDR2 SMNVEV, per germline (reference sequence). J gave up 12 bases and V 2 bases, and 10 bases lay outside the gene matches. CDR3 length: 14 residues. CDR3 loop: CASSLETSGFVMYF. CDR3 DNA: TGTGCCAGCAGTTTAGAGACTAGCGGGTTCGTCATGTACTTC.

The chain combines TRBV5-1 with TRBJ2-3; D possibly corresponds to TRBD2 (8 bases). CDR3 length equals 18 residues. V shed 1 base and J shed 4 bases, with 22 bases lying between them. Germline-derived CDR1 and CDR2 are SGHRS and YFSETQ. CDR3 nucleotides: TGCGCCAGCAGCTTGATTTTAGGGGGCGGGGGGCCCCCAGATACGCAGTATTTT. Translation: CASSLILGGGGPPDTQYF.

The rearrangement links TRBV4-2 to TRBJ1-2, with 7 positions matching TRBD1. V lost 0 bases, J lost 2 bases, and 12 bases stayed unmatched. CDR3 length: 18 amino acids. Per the germline V gene, CDR1 is LGHNA and CDR2 is YNFKEQ. CDR3 residues: CASSQDRQGYRSNYGYTF. In nucleotides, the CDR3 is TGTGCCAGCAGCCAAGATAGACAGGGTTATAGGTCGAACTATGGCTACACCTTC.

The chain carries TRBV30 and TRBJ2-5, with 9 bases matching TRBD2. The germline gives CDR1 GTSNPN, CDR2 SVGIG (reference sequence). CDR3 size: 17 residues. V dropped 4 bases and J dropped 5; count of bases not matched to a gene: 17. The CDR3 DNA is TGTGCCTGGACCCAGAGGGCGGGGGGGGCAGCCATGGAGACCCAGTACTTC. Translating it yields CAWTQRAGGAAMETQYF.

For the CDR3, the DNA is TGTGCCAGCAGCTTAGAGCCGATTCGGGGCCAGTACTTC. Translation: CASSLEPIRGQYF. The chain couples TRBV11-2 to TRBJ2-5; TRBD2 might be the D (5 bases). V shed 0 bases and J shed 10 bases, with 12 bases lying between them. Germline CDR1 SGHAT, CDR2 FQNNGV. The CDR3 runs to 13 residues.

The chain carries TRBV7-9 and TRBJ2-5; tentative D call: TRBD2 (6 bases). Trimming pared 5 bases from V and 3 bases from J, leaving 13 bases between. CDR3 length equals 14 residues. Germline CDR1 is SEHNR and CDR2 is FQNEAQ (reference sequence). CDR3 sequence (DNA): TGTGCCAGCAGCCCCCCCCCGGGAGAAGAGACCCAGTACTTC. Translation gives CASSPPPGEETQYF.

The rearrangement links TRBV27 to TRBJ2-7; 7 positions match TRBD1. V lost 6 bases and J lost 2; bases outside the gene matches: 10. The CDR3 has 15 amino acids. Germline loops: CDR1 MNHEY, CDR2 SMNVEV (reference sequence). CDR3 nucleotides: TGTGCCAGCAGGGGGACCGGGACAGCACCCTACGAGCAGTACTTC. Translation gives CASRGTGTAPYEQYF.

The chain combines TRBV4-2 with TRBJ2-7, with 11 positions matching TRBD2. J was trimmed by 3 bases and V by 4 bases; bases with no gene match: 11. CDR1 LGHNA and CDR2 YNFKEQ come from the germline V gene. The CDR3 covers 17 residues. The CDR3 region is CASSPLLAGETIYEQYF. As DNA, the CDR3 is TGTGCCAGCAGCCCCCTACTAGCGGGGGAGACCATCTACGAGCAGTACTTC.